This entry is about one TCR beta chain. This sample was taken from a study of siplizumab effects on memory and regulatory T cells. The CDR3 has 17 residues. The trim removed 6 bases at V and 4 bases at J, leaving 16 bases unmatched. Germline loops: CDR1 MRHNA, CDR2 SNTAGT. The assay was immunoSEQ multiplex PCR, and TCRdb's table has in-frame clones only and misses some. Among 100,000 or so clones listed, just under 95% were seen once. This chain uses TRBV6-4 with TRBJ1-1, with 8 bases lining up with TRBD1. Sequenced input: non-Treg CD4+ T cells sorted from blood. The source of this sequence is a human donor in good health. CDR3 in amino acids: CASSATFLDRVPTEAFF. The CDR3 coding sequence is TGTGCCAGCAGCGCCACTTTTCTGGACAGGGTTCCCACTGAAGCTTTCTTT.